These T cell receptor beta chains were read from a single sample in a study of T-cell memory formation after mild COVID-19. TCRdb processed the 5' RACE reads anew with MiXCR; each CDR3 protein has one entry. The top ten clones hold around 2.9% of a sample with about 190,000 distinct CDR3 sequences, over 9.5% of them seen once. Sequencing was done on a sample of PBMCs or a T cell subset sorted from them (not recorded which). Receptors were obtained from a man between 18 and 35 years old who had mild COVID-19 (a few samples of this study predate the infection). Cell type and time point are not known. Both conserved end residues are part of each CDR3. The D gene is left open where the match is weak. Clone sizes are given selectively: once, few, many, or a class where the clone is expanded.

v_gene	j_gene	d_gene	abundance	CDR3nt	CDR3aa
TRBV7-6	TRBJ1-5	NA	NA	TGTGCCAGCAGTTTTGACGTCCACGGGGATAGCAATCAGCCCCAGCATTTT	CASSFDVHGDSNQPQHF
TRBV12-3/TRBV12-4	TRBJ2-3	NA	NA	TGTGCCAGCACCTTCTATGGGGGGCCCGGGGATACGCAGTATTTT	CASTFYGGPGDTQYF
TRBV4-3	TRBJ2-3	NA	NA	TGCGCCAGCAGCCAAGATCGGGGTCAGGACACAGATACGCAGTATTTT	CASSQDRGQDTDTQYF
TRBV5-1	TRBJ1-1	NA	few	TGCGCCAGCAGCTTGGCGGGTCGGTTCACTGAAGCTTTCTTT	CASSLAGRFTEAFF
TRBV5-5	TRBJ1-2	NA	many	TGTGCCAGCAGCTACAGGGACTCGAATGGCTACACCTTC	CASSYRDSNGYTF
TRBV5-1	TRBJ1-2	TRBD1	many	TGCGCCAGCAGCTTGTTACAGGGGGAGCATGGCTACACCTTC	CASSLLQGEHGYTF
TRBV6-5	TRBJ2-5	TRBD1	NA	TGTGCCAGCAGACACAGGGGGCCCGAGACCCAGTACTTC	CASRHRGPETQYF
TRBV6-5	TRBJ1-3	NA	NA	TGTGCCAGCAGTTACGGTTATAGGAGCTCTGGAAACACCATATATTTT	CASSYGYRSSGNTIYF
TRBV7-3	TRBJ2-1	TRBD2	many	TGTGCCAGCAGCTTACGAGCGGGGGACCTCTACAATGAGCAGTTCTTC	CASSLRAGDLYNEQFF
TRBV10-1	TRBJ2-7	NA	NA	TGCGCCAGCAGTGAGGAGTGGAAACCCTACGAGCAGTACTTC	CASSEEWKPYEQYF
TRBV6-5	TRBJ1-5	NA	NA	TGTGCCAGCAGGAGACAGGTCAATCAGCCCCAGCATTTT	CASRRQVNQPQHF
TRBV4-3	TRBJ1-4	TRBD1	few	TGCGCCAGCAGCCAAGATACGGACAGGGGGCGGGCAAAACTGTTTTTT	CASSQDTDRGRAKLFF
TRBV3-1	TRBJ2-1	TRBD1	NA	TGTGCCAGCAGCCAAGTGCCCCCCGGACAGGGCGGTGAGCAGTTCTTC	CASSQVPPGQGGEQFF
TRBV6-5	TRBJ1-5	NA	NA	TGTGCCAGCAGTTTAAAAATAGGGAATCAGCCCCAGCATTTT	CASSLKIGNQPQHF
TRBV7-2	TRBJ2-1	TRBD1	NA	TGTGCCAGCAGCTTAATACAGGGGCTTGGGCAGTTCTTC	CASSLIQGLGQFF